This T cell receptor beta chain was obtained from a study of blood T cell repertoires in COVID-19. The data were produced by immunoSEQ multiplex PCR, yet TCRdb's version contains in-frame clones alone and is incomplete. The table has 60,000 to 85,000 clones, around 80% seen once. There are a few counts of this clone. The CDR3 runs 15 residues. Per germline, CDR1 DFQATT and CDR2 SNEGSKA (reference sequence). With 3 bases removed from V and 5 bases from J, the gap between germline ends came to 17 bases. The specimen was peripheral blood. The chain joins TRBV20-1 to TRBJ1-5; the D gene is possibly TRBD1 (5 bases). This clonotype originated in a woman aged 55-70 years with acute or convalescent COVID-19. In DNA, the CDR3 is TGCAGTGCTAGTTACCCACCTGGCAGGGATCAGCCCCAGCATTTT. Protein product: CSASYPPGRDQPQHF.